The 10 T cell receptor beta chains given below trace back to one sample, sequenced in a study of brain T cells in children with intractable seizures. The data were produced by immunoSEQ multiplex PCR, yet TCRdb's version contains in-frame clones alone and is incomplete. This sample carries fewer than 150,000 clones, around 94% of them seen once, and the ten largest clones take more than 3%. Sequencing was performed on peripheral blood, taken at surgery. The receptors were gathered from a boy less than two years old with hemimegalencephaly and intractable seizures.

The V and J genes are TRBV28 and TRBJ2-2; no definite D call. Germline lookup yields CDR1 MDHEN and CDR2 SYDVKM. CDR3 length equals 13 residues. V was cut by 1 base and J by 5 bases, with 5 bases left in between. The DNA of the CDR3 is TGTGCCAGCAGTTTATTACAGACCGGGGAGCTGTTTTTT. Encoded protein: CASSLLQTGELFF.

The gene calls are TRBV27 and TRBJ2-1; TRBD1 is a possible D gene (6 bases). Germline V gives CDR1 MNHEY, CDR2 SMNVEV (reference sequence). V dropped 5 bases and J dropped 2 bases, with 13 bases sitting between them. The CDR3 covers 15 residues. DNA of the CDR3: TGTGCCAGCAGTCTACAGGACAGTCCCTACAATGAGCAGTTCTTC. Its protein product is CASSLQDSPYNEQFF.

This rearrangement joins TRBV11-2 to TRBJ2-1, with 9 positions matching TRBD2. Trimming removed 0 bases from V and 4 bases from J; junction bases left unmatched: 7. Germline CDR1 reads SGHAT; CDR2 reads FQNNGV. The CDR3 runs 17 residues. CDR3 nucleotides: TGTGCCAGCAGCTTAGATTTAGGACTAGCGACTTACAATGAGCAGTTCTTC. It codes for CASSLDLGLATYNEQFF.

This clone was found a few times. The chain recombines TRBV29-1 with TRBJ1-5, with a possible D match to TRBD1 (5 bases). Germline assignment: CDR1 SQVTM and CDR2 ANQGSEA. The CDR3 spans 12 residues. The germline V and J ends were trimmed by 5 bases and 9 bases, with 14 bases remaining between them. CDR3 bases: TGCAGCGTTATATGGGGGGTTGGGCCCCAGCATTTT. Encoded protein: CSVIWGVGPQHF.

This rearrangement joins TRBV19 to TRBJ2-5; TRBD1 aligns across 8 bases. The CDR3 contains 15 residues. The J segment lost 3 bases and the V segment lost 5 bases, leaving 8 bases of the junction unmatched. Germline V lookup: CDR1 LNHDA, CDR2 SQIVND (reference sequence). CDR3 region: CASSSWTGPEETQYF. The CDR3 DNA reads as TGTGCCAGTAGTTCTTGGACAGGGCCAGAAGAGACCCAGTACTTC.

The gene calls are TRBV4-2 and TRBJ2-7, with 10 bases matching TRBD1. The germline gives CDR1 LGHNA, CDR2 YNFKEQ. V lost 4 bases and J lost 2; bases outside the gene matches: 5. This CDR3 contains 15 residues. The CDR3 sequence is CASSLSGTGAYEQYF. In DNA form, the CDR3 reads TGTGCCAGCAGCCTATCCGGGACAGGGGCCTACGAGCAGTACTTC.

V usage is TRBV6-5 and J usage is TRBJ2-5; D is ambiguous. The V and J ends lost 0 bases and 1 base respectively, with 6 bases between them. The CDR3 contains 14 residues. Germline CDR1 and CDR2: MNHEY and SVGAGI. The CDR3, as DNA: TGTGCCAGCAGTTACTCCCGAGCCCAAGAGACCCAGTACTTC. It is translated as CASSYSRAQETQYF.

To note about this clone: Other DNA sequences within the sample encode an identical CDR3. The V and J genes are TRBV5-5 and TRBJ2-3, with a weak D call TRBD2 (7 bases). V shed 1 base and J shed 3 bases, with 15 bases lying between them. The length of the CDR3 is 16 residues. Per germline, CDR1 SGHKS and CDR2 YYEKEE (reference sequence). CDR3: CASSLPGGGRTDTQYF. CDR3 bases: TGTGCCAGCAGCTTGCCGGGGGGCGGGCGGACAGATACGCAGTATTTT.

The chain couples TRBV19 to TRBJ2-2; D possibly corresponds to TRBD1 (6 bases). The CDR3 runs 14 residues. V lost 4 bases, J lost 4 bases, and 10 bases lay in between. Germline V gene data show CDR1 as LNHDA and CDR2 as SQIVND (reference sequence). CDR3 in amino acids: CASSTGHLTGELFF. Here the CDR3 DNA reads TGTGCCAGTAGTACGGGACACCTCACCGGGGAGCTGTTTTTT.

The rearrangement uses TRBV19 and TRBJ1-5; perhaps TRBD1 as D (6 bases). Trimming removed 11 bases at V and 0 bases at J, with 14 bases between. CDR3 size: 14 residues. CDR1 and CDR2 from the germline V gene are LNHDA and SQIVND (reference sequence). The CDR3 spells CAGGGGYSNQPQHF. CDR3 sequence (DNA): TGTGCCGGAGGGGGGGGTTATAGCAATCAGCCCCAGCATTTT.